This TCR beta chain was documented in a study of shared clonotypes between healthy human individuals (dated by TCRdb to about 2020). For context, the study as a whole: The cohort included three men and a couple of women between 18 and 49 years of age. For each donor, CD4 naive and CD4 memory were each run on three plates, CD8 naive on two plates, and CD8 memory on one plate. The study deeply sequenced blood TCR repertoires of five healthy adults to estimate repertoire size and the extent of clonotype sharing between individuals. To increase sequencing depth and limit assay-specific biases, different laboratories used diverse techniques to prepare libraries and sequence TCR repertoires. Leukapheresis yielded between about 0.9 and 9.5 billion PBMCs per donor.

Of note for this clone: Its binding antigen is unknown. No base quality values were provided; no much bigger clone lies one nucleotide off.

Its CDR3 holds 15 amino acids, cysteine through phenylalanine. Left in the record is the CDR3 DNA by itself, 45 bases read in frame from the first base. V is trimmed back by 0 bases and J by 5 bases, and the junction contains 5 bases that no gene match accounts for. CDR1 and CDR2 are drawn from the germline V gene: SGDLS, YYNGEE. Study-wide conclusions, independent of this receptor: The genetic and exposure-history diversity represented was limited by the small number of donors. Approximately 5% of naive CD4, roughly 3.6% of naive CD8, roughly 2.4% of memory CD4, and about 0.4% of memory CD8 clonotypes were shared across several donors. Compared with non-shared clonotypes, clonotypes shared by all four sorted-subset donors had higher generation probabilities. Pairwise subsampling indicated that sequencing depth was expected to affect the degree of clonotype sharing among donors. Sampling was limited to blood, and TCR repertoires in tissue likely differ from TCR repertoires in blood. Larger estimated clonotype richness was generally found for naive subsets than for memory subsets. Even with the large sequencing depth, rarefaction of the sorted-subset datasets indicated that sequencing was incomplete.

Using the deep immunoSEQ assay, multiplex PCR amplified TCR CDR3 regions from genomic DNA. Extracted genomic DNA from each cell subset was distributed evenly across all wells of several immunoSEQ 96-well plates, and each plate was treated as a replicate. For sorted subsets, each replicate PCR was loaded with 200 to 250 ng genomic DNA, equivalent to approximately 33,000 T cell genomes. Purified libraries were quantified with a Qubit 3.0 fluorometer, sized on a Bioanalyzer 2100, and re-quantified with the KAPA Library Quantification kit. Each immunoSEQ 96-well plate was sequenced on its own single-read 150-cycle Illumina NextSeq 550 flow cell. In the authors' own workflow: Because the immunoSEQ output held only junctional sequences and lacked quality scores, the filtering could not match the filtering applied to full-length reads. Sequences were annotated with PyIR, a Python wrapper for IgBLAST v1.9, and V/J genes and CDR3 were assigned using IMGT germline references. Any read was removed if the V/J assignment was weak (E-value above 1e-6), the CDR3 was missing, or the read contained stop codons, out-of-frame junctions, or ambiguous translated residues. A V3J clonotype was defined by an identical inferred V gene, J gene, and CDR3 amino acid sequence. Percentage overlap between repertoires was computed as shared unique clonotypes divided by the size of the smaller repertoire. RTK rarefaction, the Chao1 estimator, and Recon v2.1 estimates of unobserved clonotypes were used to assess repertoire richness. Generation probabilities were computed with OLGA for all TCRbeta clonotypes obtained by the gDNA method from four donors. The clones in this table, taken by TCRdb from immuneACCESS, are in-frame only. Not every clone is retained; where verified, under half of the shortfall comes from an unresolved V gene, and the cause of the rest is unknown. That table is the source of V, J and clone size, and D and trimming were worked out from the DNA. This sample holds roughly 2.5 million clones; over 85% were observed only once. 0.14% of the sample rests with the top ten.

Donors were healthy HIV-negative adults with no recently reported acute infections or vaccinations. Every donor was a Caucasian adult living in Nashville, Tennessee, USA. CD4+ T cells were enriched by magnetic negative selection, after which naive cells were positively selected on CD45RA and the negative fraction was taken as the memory subset. Blood was obtained by leukapheresis, after which PBMCs were separated by Ficoll-Histopaque density gradient centrifugation and cryopreserved in liquid nitrogen vapor phase. Analytical flow cytometry was used to check the purity and quantity of each magnetically sorted T cell population. Genomic DNA was isolated from every sorted fraction and measured by UV absorbance on a Nanodrop 2000c.

This chain joins TRBV9 to TRBJ2-5; TRBD1 matches 9 bases in the middle. Sequenced material: naive CD4+ T cells sorted from blood. This specimen's cell subset or site label, per the study, means: CD45RA+ positively selected. The clonotype was recovered from a man younger than 35 in good health. DNA sequence: TGTGCCAGCAGCGTAGAAGGGACAGGGATGGAGACCCAGTACTTC. It encodes CASSVEGTGMETQYF.